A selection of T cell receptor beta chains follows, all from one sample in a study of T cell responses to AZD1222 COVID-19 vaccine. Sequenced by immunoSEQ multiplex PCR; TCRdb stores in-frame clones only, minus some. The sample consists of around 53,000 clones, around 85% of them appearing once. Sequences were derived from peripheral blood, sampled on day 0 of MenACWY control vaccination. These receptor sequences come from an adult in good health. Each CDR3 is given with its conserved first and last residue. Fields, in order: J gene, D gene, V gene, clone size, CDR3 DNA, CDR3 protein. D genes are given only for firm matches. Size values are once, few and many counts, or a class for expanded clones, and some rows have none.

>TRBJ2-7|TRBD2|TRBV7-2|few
TGTGCCAGCAGCTCAGGACTAGCGGGAGGGCGGGGACGCTACGAGCAGTACTTC
CASSSGLAGGRGRYEQYF
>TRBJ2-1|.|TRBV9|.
TGTGCCAGCAGCGTAGTCGGTGGTGAGCAGTTCTTC
CASSVVGGEQFF
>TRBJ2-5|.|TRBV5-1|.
TGCGCCAGCAGCTTTGGGACATTCCAAGAGACCCAGTACTTC
CASSFGTFQETQYF
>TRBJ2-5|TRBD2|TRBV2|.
TGTGCCAGCAGTGAAGCGCGCGGGAGCGGTGAGACCCAGTACTTC
CASSEARGSGETQYF
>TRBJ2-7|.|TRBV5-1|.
TGCGCCAGCAGCTTGGGAGGGAGTAATAACTACGAGCAGTACTTC
CASSLGGSNNYEQYF
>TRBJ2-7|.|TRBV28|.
TGTGCCACCGGAAAGGGGCTCCGAACCTACGAGCAGTACTTC
CATGKGLRTYEQYF
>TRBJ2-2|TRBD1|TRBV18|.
TGTGCCAGCTCACGACCGGGACAGGGACGGACCGGGGAGCTGTTTTTT
CASSRPGQGRTGELFF
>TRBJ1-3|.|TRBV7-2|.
TGTGCCAGCAGCTTAGATTCAGGGCCAGGAAACACCATATATTTT
CASSLDSGPGNTIYF
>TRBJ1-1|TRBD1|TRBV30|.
TGTGCCTGTCAAAACAGGGGCGGGACTGAAGCTTTCTTT
CACQNRGGTEAFF
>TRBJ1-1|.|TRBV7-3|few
TGTGCCAGCAGCTTAAATGCGGGAGCCACTGAAGCTTTCTTT
CASSLNAGATEAFF
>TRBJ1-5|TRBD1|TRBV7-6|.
TGTGCCAGCAGCCCACATGAGACAGGGGGCTATCAGCCCCAGCATTTT
CASSPHETGGYQPQHF
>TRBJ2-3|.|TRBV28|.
TGTGCCAGCAGTCGGCCCACAGATACGCAGTATTTT
CASSRPTDTQYF
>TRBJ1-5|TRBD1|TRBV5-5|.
TGTGCCAGCAGCTTGGAACCCGGGACAGGGGGATATCAGCCCCAGCATTTT
CASSLEPGTGGYQPQHF
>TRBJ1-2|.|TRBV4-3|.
TGCGCCAGCAGCTCGGCGGAGGGTTTATCAGGGATGGGGGGCTACACCTTC
CASSSAEGLSGMGGYTF
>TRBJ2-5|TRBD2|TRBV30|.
TGTGCCTGGACTCATAGCGGGAGACAAGGGACCCAGTACTTC
CAWTHSGRQGTQYF
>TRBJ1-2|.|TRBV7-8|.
TGTGCCAGCAGCCTGGGACGGTACTATGGCTACACCTTC
CASSLGRYYGYTF
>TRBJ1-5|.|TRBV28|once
TGTGCCAGCAGTTTAAACTTGCAGGAACAGCCCCAGCATTTT
CASSLNLQEQPQHF
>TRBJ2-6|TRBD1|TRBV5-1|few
TGCGCCAGCAGTTTCTGGACAGGGGGCGCGACTGGGGCCAACGTCCTGACTTTC
CASSFWTGGATGANVLTF
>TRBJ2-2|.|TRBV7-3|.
TGTGCCAGCAGCCCGAGGGCGCGCGGGGCCGGGGAGCTGTTTTTT
CASSPRARGAGELFF
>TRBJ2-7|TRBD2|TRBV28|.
TGTGCCAGCAGTTTTGCCCTAGCGGGAAGGAGCTCCTACGAGCAGTACTTC
CASSFALAGRSSYEQYF
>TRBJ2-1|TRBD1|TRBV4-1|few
TGCGCCAGCAGCCAGGGCCTCGGGACAGGCCCATACAATGAGCAGTTCTTC
CASSQGLGTGPYNEQFF
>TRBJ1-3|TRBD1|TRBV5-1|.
TGCGTCAGCAGCACGGGGACAGCGCTTAGCTCTGGAAACACCATATATTTT
CVSSTGTALSSGNTIYF
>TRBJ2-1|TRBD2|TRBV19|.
TGTGCCAGTAGTATAAAGGTGGCGGGAGGGTTTACTTTCTATGAGCAGTTCTTC
CASSIKVAGGFTFYEQFF
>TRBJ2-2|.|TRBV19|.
TGTGCCAGTAGTTCGAGCGGGCCGAACACCGGGGAGCTGTTTTTT
CASSSSGPNTGELFF
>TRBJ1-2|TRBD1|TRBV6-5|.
TGTGCCAGCCGGCAGGGGGCTAGTGGCTACACCTTC
CASRQGASGYTF
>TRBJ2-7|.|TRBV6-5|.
TGTGCCAGCAGTCATTCGTCAGGGTCAGTATACGAGCAGTACTTC
CASSHSSGSVYEQYF
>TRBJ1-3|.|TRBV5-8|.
TGTGCCAGCAGCTTGCGTCAAGGGGCCATATATTTT
CASSLRQGAIYF
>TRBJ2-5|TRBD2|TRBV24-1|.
TGTGCCACCAGTGATTTGTCTAGCGGGAGAGAGACCCAGTACTTC
CATSDLSSGRETQYF
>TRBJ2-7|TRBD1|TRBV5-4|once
TGTGCCAGCAGCTTCGACAGGGGGACCTACGAGCAGTACTTC
CASSFDRGTYEQYF
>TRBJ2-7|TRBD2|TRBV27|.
TGTGCCAGCAGTGGAGCGGGGGTGGCCTACGAGCAGTACTTC
CASSGAGVAYEQYF
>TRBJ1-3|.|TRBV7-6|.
TGTGCCAGCAGCTTAGGTTGGGGTTCCTCTGGAAACACCATATATTTT
CASSLGWGSSGNTIYF
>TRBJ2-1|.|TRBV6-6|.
TGTGCCAGCAGTAGGGATGGTGAGCAGTTCTTC
CASSRDGEQFF